Listed below are T cell receptor beta chains from one sample, sequenced in a study of T cell repertoires in cytomegalovirus infection. Antigen specificity for these receptors is unknown. One entry per CDR3 protein results from TCRdb running MiXCR on the reads. The sample consists of more than 110,000 distinct CDR3 sequences, roughly 32% of them appearing once. Sequenced material: CD8+ T cells from cultured PBMCs, taken from culture after CMV antigen stimulation. The receptors stem from a human donor in good health (CMV status not recorded). Some clones in this sample may be carry-over from other donors' samples. CDR3s include the opening cysteine and the closing phenylalanine or tryptophan. D genes are given only for firm matches. Size values are once, few and many counts, or a class for expanded clones, and some rows have none.

v_call: TRBV11-3; j_call: TRBJ2-1; clone_size: few; d_call: NA; cdr3_aa: CASSLRAYNEQFF; cdr3_nt: TGTGCCAGCAGCTTAAGGGCGTACAATGAGCAGTTCTTC
v_call: TRBV2; j_call: TRBJ2-5; clone_size: few; d_call: TRBD2; cdr3_aa: CASRGLAGGRETQYF; cdr3_nt: TGTGCCAGCAGGGGTCTAGCGGGGGGCCGTGAGACCCAGTACTTC
v_call: TRBV7-9; j_call: TRBJ2-7; clone_size: NA; d_call: TRBD1; cdr3_aa: CASSSVVGDRGYEQYF; cdr3_nt: TGTGCCAGCAGCTCCGTTGTGGGGGACAGGGGCTACGAGCAGTACTTC
v_call: TRBV19; j_call: TRBJ1-5; clone_size: NA; d_call: NA; cdr3_aa: CASTPVGGVSNQPQHF; cdr3_nt: TGTGCCAGTACCCCCGTTGGCGGGGTGAGCAATCAGCCCCAGCATTTT
v_call: TRBV5-6; j_call: TRBJ2-5; clone_size: NA; d_call: TRBD1; cdr3_aa: CASSSDRVGETQYF; cdr3_nt: TGTGCCAGCAGCTCAGACAGGGTTGGGGAGACCCAGTACTTC
v_call: TRBV12-3/TRBV12-4; j_call: TRBJ2-7; clone_size: NA; d_call: NA; cdr3_aa: CASSFTAGVGSEQYF; cdr3_nt: TGTGCCAGCAGTTTTACGGCAGGGGTAGGGAGCGAGCAGTACTTC
v_call: TRBV5-6; j_call: TRBJ2-1; clone_size: few; d_call: NA; cdr3_aa: CASSLPGFSYNEQFF; cdr3_nt: TGTGCCAGCAGCTTGCCCGGTTTCTCCTACAATGAGCAGTTCTTC
v_call: TRBV24-1; j_call: TRBJ2-7; clone_size: NA; d_call: NA; cdr3_aa: CATSVEGGTYEQYF; cdr3_nt: TGTGCCACCAGTGTCGAGGGGGGCACCTACGAGCAGTACTTC
v_call: TRBV2; j_call: TRBJ2-3; clone_size: NA; d_call: TRBD2; cdr3_aa: CATSGLAGQTQYF; cdr3_nt: TGTGCCACCTCGGGACTAGCGGGACAGACGCAGTATTTT
v_call: TRBV28; j_call: TRBJ2-1; clone_size: few; d_call: TRBD2; cdr3_aa: CASSPGLAGYVTYNEQFF; cdr3_nt: TGTGCCAGCAGTCCCGGACTAGCGGGGTACGTAACCTACAATGAGCAGTTCTTC
v_call: TRBV10-3; j_call: TRBJ2-5; clone_size: NA; d_call: NA; cdr3_aa: CAISEEPRETQYF; cdr3_nt: TGTGCCATCAGTGAGGAACCCCGAGAGACCCAGTACTTC
v_call: TRBV27; j_call: TRBJ1-5; clone_size: NA; d_call: NA; cdr3_aa: CASSFGGSSQPQHF; cdr3_nt: TGTGCCAGCAGTTTCGGGGGGAGTAGTCAGCCCCAGCATTTT
v_call: TRBV7-6; j_call: TRBJ2-7; clone_size: NA; d_call: TRBD1; cdr3_aa: CASSPAGTVYEQYF; cdr3_nt: TGTGCCAGCAGCCCCGCCGGGACAGTGTACGAGCAGTACTTC
v_call: TRBV20-1; j_call: TRBJ2-3; clone_size: NA; d_call: TRBD2; cdr3_aa: CSARGWSGGSTDTQYF; cdr3_nt: TGCAGTGCTAGAGGTTGGAGCGGGGGCTCCACAGATACGCAGTATTTT
v_call: TRBV15; j_call: TRBJ2-1; clone_size: NA; d_call: NA; cdr3_aa: CATSRERGAYNEQFF; cdr3_nt: TGTGCCACCAGCAGAGAAAGGGGGGCCTACAATGAGCAGTTCTTC
v_call: TRBV4-1; j_call: TRBJ1-3; clone_size: NA; d_call: NA; cdr3_aa: CASSQDWQGKDTIYF; cdr3_nt: TGTGCCAGCAGCCAAGATTGGCAGGGGAAGGACACCATATATTTT
v_call: TRBV19; j_call: TRBJ2-1; clone_size: NA; d_call: NA; cdr3_aa: CASSLRRGRLDEQFF; cdr3_nt: TGTGCCAGTAGCCTTCGGCGGGGGCGACTCGATGAGCAGTTCTTC
v_call: TRBV7-2; j_call: TRBJ2-2; clone_size: few; d_call: NA; cdr3_aa: CASSLVGLNTGELFF; cdr3_nt: TGTGCCAGCAGCTTAGTAGGGTTGAACACCGGGGAGCTGTTTTTT
v_call: TRBV2; j_call: TRBJ2-3; clone_size: many; d_call: NA; cdr3_aa: CASSEPPGSLTDTQYF; cdr3_nt: TGTGCCAGCAGTGAGCCCCCGGGCTCCCTCACAGATACGCAGTATTTT
v_call: TRBV7-3; j_call: TRBJ2-3; clone_size: NA; d_call: NA; cdr3_aa: CASAASTDTQYF; cdr3_nt: TGTGCCAGCGCCGCGAGCACAGATACGCAGTATTTT
v_call: TRBV7-9; j_call: TRBJ1-1; clone_size: few; d_call: NA; cdr3_aa: CASSLSGQPAGNTEAFF; cdr3_nt: TGTGCCAGCAGCTTAAGTGGACAGCCAGCGGGGAACACTGAAGCTTTCTTT
v_call: TRBV7-4; j_call: TRBJ1-2; clone_size: NA; d_call: NA; cdr3_aa: CASSPGTGTDGYTF; cdr3_nt: TGTGCCAGCAGCCCAGGGACCGGGACGGATGGCTACACCTTC
v_call: TRBV20-1; j_call: TRBJ1-4; clone_size: NA; d_call: NA; cdr3_aa: CSAQDSGGEKLFF; cdr3_nt: TGCAGTGCTCAGGACAGTGGAGGCGAAAAACTGTTTTTT
v_call: TRBV6-6; j_call: TRBJ1-5; clone_size: once; d_call: NA; cdr3_aa: CASVGNSNQPQHF; cdr3_nt: TGTGCCAGCGTCGGAAATAGCAATCAGCCCCAGCATTTT
v_call: TRBV20-1; j_call: TRBJ2-7; clone_size: NA; d_call: NA; cdr3_aa: CSANYRDPYLYEQYF; cdr3_nt: TGCAGTGCTAATTACAGGGACCCGTATCTCTACGAGCAGTACTTC
v_call: TRBV4-1; j_call: TRBJ2-7; clone_size: NA; d_call: NA; cdr3_aa: CASSHEGLEQYF; cdr3_nt: TGCGCCAGCAGCCATGAGGGGCTAGAGCAGTACTTC
v_call: TRBV20-1; j_call: TRBJ1-1; clone_size: few; d_call: NA; cdr3_aa: CSARRPLNTEAFF; cdr3_nt: TGCAGTGCTAGAAGGCCACTGAACACTGAAGCTTTCTTT
v_call: TRBV11-2; j_call: TRBJ2-5; clone_size: NA; d_call: NA; cdr3_aa: CASSSWTEQETQYF; cdr3_nt: TGTGCCAGCAGCTCCTGGACAGAGCAAGAGACCCAGTACTTC
v_call: TRBV6-5; j_call: TRBJ2-1; clone_size: few; d_call: NA; cdr3_aa: CASGMPGYNEQFF; cdr3_nt: TGTGCCAGCGGCATGCCCGGGTACAATGAGCAGTTCTTC
v_call: TRBV12-3/TRBV12-4; j_call: TRBJ2-7; clone_size: NA; d_call: TRBD1; cdr3_aa: CASTYWDRETNEQYF; cdr3_nt: TGTGCCAGCACCTACTGGGACAGGGAGACTAACGAGCAGTACTTC